This TCR beta chain is drawn from a study of blood T cell repertoires in COVID-19. For the study at large: Donors in the United States, Italy and Spain gave samples during acute or convalescent COVID-19. T cells, B-cell-depleted T cells, or PBMCs provided the cDNA or gDNA that served as material.

Germline-derived CDR1 and CDR2 are SGHRS and YFSETQ. Trimming cost V 8 bases and J 6 bases; bases outside gene matches: 4. The CDR3 sequence is 12 residues long. In the authors' methods: The assay estimated nucleated cells by amplifying reference gene primers. The assay was immunoSEQ multiplex PCR, and TCRdb's table has in-frame clones only and misses some. The V and J calls and clone size were taken over from that table, and D and trimming were inferred from the DNA. Of about 310,000 clones in the sample, about 87% were seen once. Material: peripheral blood. The chain couples TRBV5-1 to TRBJ1-4, with TRBD1 identical over 7 bases. This receptor was taken from a man between 65 and 85 years old with acute or convalescent COVID-19. CDR3 residues: CARTGSHEKLFF. CDR3 DNA sequence: TGCGCCAGGACAGGGTCGCATGAAAAACTGTTTTTT.